The present T cell receptor (beta chain) was sequenced within a study of neoadjuvant anti-PD-1 for oral cavity cancer. Time point described: after neoadjuvant nivolumab, at surgical resection. The table came from immunoSEQ multiplex PCR; TCRdb's copy has only in-frame clones and leaves some out. The sample has about 68,000 clones; approximately 81% are singletons. The V gene lost 2 bases and the J gene lost 1 base, with 2 bases spanning the gap. Germline CDR1 reads SEHNR; CDR2 reads FQNEAQ (reference sequence). The CDR3 is 12 amino acids. The starting material was PBMCs, obtained after nivolumab (anti-PD-1) treatment. This TCR was recovered from a person aged 40-85 years with oral cavity squamous cell carcinoma. The gene calls are TRBV7-9 and TRBJ1-1, with D hard to call. The DNA for the CDR3 is TGTGCCAGCAGCTTACAGAACACTGAAGCTTTCTTT. Its protein product is CASSLQNTEAFF.